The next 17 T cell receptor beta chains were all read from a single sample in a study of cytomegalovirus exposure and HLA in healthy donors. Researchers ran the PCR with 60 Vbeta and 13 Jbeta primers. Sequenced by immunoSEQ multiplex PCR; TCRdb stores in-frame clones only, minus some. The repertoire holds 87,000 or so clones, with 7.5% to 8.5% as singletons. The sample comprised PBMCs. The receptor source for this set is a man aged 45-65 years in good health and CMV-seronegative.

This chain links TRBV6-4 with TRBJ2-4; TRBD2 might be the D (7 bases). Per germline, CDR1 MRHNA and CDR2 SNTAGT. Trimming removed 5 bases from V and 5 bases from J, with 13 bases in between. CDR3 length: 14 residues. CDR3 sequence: CASSRGGAENIQYF. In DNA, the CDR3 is TGTGCCAGCAGTCGTGGGGGGGCCGAAAACATTCAGTACTTC.

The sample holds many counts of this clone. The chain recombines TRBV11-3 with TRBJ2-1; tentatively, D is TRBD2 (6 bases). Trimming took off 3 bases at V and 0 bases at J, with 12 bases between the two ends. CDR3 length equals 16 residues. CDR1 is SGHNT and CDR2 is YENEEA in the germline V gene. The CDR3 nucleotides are TGTGCCAGCAGCTTGATGACTAGTTCCTCCTACAATGAGCAGTTCTTC. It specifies CASSLMTSSSYNEQFF.

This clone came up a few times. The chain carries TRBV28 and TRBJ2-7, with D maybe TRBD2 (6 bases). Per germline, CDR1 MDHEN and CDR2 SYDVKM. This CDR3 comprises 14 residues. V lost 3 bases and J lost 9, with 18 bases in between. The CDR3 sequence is CASSLPGTYVGQYF. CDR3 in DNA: TGTGCCAGCAGTTTGCCCGGGACTTATGTTGGGCAGTACTTC.

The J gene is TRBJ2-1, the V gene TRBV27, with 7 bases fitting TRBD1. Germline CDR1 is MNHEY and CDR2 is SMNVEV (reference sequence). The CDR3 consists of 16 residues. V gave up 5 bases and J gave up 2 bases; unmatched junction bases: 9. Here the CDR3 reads CASSLRRQGAYNEQFF. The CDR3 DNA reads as TGTGCCAGCAGTCTACGAAGACAGGGAGCCTACAATGAGCAGTTCTTC.

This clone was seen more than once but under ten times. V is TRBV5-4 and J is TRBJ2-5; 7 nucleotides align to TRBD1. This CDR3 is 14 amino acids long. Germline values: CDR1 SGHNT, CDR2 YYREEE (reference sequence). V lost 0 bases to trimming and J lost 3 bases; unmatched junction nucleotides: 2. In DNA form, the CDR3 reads TGTGCCAGCAGCTTGGCCGGGACAGAAGAGACCCAGTACTTC. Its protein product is CASSLAGTEETQYF.

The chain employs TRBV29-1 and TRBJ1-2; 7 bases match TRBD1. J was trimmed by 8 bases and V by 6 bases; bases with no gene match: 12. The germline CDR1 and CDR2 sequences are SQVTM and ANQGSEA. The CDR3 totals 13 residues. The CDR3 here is CSVDSGTEGGYTF. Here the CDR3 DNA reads TGCAGCGTAGATTCCGGGACAGAAGGCGGCTACACCTTC.

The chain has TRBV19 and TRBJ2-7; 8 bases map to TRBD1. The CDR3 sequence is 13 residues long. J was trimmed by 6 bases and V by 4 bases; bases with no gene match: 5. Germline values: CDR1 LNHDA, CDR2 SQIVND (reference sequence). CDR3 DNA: TGTGCCAGTAGTACGCCGACAGGGGCCGAGCAGTACTTC. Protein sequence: CASSTPTGAEQYF.

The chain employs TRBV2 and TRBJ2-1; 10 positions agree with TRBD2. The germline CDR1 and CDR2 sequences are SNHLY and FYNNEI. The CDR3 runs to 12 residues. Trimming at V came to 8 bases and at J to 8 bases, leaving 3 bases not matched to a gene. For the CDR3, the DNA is TGTGCCAGCCGACTAGCGGGTGATGAGCAGTTCTTC. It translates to CASRLAGDEQFF.

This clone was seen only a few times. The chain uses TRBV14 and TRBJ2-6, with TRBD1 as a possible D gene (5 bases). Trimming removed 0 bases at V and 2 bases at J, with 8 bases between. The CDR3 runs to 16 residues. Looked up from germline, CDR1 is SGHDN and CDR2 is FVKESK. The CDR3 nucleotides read TGTGCCAGCAGCCAAGAAAGGGGCGCTGGGGCCAACGTCCTGACTTTC. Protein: CASSQERGAGANVLTF.

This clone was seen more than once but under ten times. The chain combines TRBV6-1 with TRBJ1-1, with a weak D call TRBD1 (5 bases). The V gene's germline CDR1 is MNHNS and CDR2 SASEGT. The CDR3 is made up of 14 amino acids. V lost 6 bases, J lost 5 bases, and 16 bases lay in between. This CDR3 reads CASSWKTQGTEAFF. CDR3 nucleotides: TGTGCCAGCAGCTGGAAAACCCAGGGAACTGAAGCTTTCTTT.

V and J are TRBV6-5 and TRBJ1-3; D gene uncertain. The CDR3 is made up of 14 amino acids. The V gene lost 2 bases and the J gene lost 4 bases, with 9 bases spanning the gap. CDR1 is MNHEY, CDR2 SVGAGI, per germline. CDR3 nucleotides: TGTGCCAGCAGTTACGGAGTAGCCGGAAACACCATATATTTT. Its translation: CASSYGVAGNTIYF.

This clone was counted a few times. For the CDR3, the DNA is TGTGCCTGGAGTGTAGGCAGGGGCCGCTCCTGGGGGCAGTACTTC. Translating gives CAWSVGRGRSWGQYF. V gene TRBV30 combines with J gene TRBJ2-7; the D gene is possibly TRBD1 (6 bases). CDR1 is GTSNPN and CDR2 is SVGIG in the germline V gene (reference sequence). V was clipped by 0 bases and J by 9 bases, with 21 bases between them. The CDR3 is 15 amino acids. Filled out from reference TRBV30 and TRBJ2-7, the complete variable domain reads SQTIHQWPATLVQPVGSPLSLECTVEGTSNPNLYWYRQAAGRGLQLLFYSVGIGQISSEVPQNLSASRPQDRQFILSSKKLLLSDSGFYLCAWSVGRGRSWGQYFGPGTRLTVT.

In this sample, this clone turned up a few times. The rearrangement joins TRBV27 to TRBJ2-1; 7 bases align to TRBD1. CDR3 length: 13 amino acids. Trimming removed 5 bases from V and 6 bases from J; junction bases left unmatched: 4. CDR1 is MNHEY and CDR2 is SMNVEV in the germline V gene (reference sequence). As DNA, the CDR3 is TGTGCCAGCAGTCCGTGGACAGGCAATGAGCAGTTCTTC. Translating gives CASSPWTGNEQFF.

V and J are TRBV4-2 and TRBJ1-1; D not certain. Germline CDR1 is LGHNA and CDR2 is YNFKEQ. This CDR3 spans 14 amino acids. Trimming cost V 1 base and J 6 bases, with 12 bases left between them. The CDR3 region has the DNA TGTGCCAGCAGCCAAGCTGCCGAAACGGCTGAAGCTTTCTTT. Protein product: CASSQAAETAEAFF.

The CDR3 bases are TGTGCCTGGAGGGGACAGACAATCTACGAGCAGTACTTC. As protein: CAWRGQTIYEQYF. This chain joins TRBV30 and TRBJ2-7; 7 bases line up with TRBD1. CDR1 and CDR2 (germline): GTSNPN, SVGIG (reference sequence). The CDR3 totals 13 residues. With V trimmed by 3 bases and J by 3 bases, 5 bases remained unmatched.

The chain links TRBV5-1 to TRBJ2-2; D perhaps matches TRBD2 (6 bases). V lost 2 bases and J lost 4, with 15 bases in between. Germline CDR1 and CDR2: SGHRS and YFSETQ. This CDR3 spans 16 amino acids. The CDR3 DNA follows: TGCGCCAGCAGCTTTGGCGGGGAGCATTCCACCGGGGAGCTGTTTTTT. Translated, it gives CASSFGGEHSTGELFF.

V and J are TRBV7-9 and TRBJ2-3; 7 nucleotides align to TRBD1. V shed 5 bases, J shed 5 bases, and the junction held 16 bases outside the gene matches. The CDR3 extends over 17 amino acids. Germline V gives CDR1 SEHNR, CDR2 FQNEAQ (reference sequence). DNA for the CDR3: TGTGCCAGCAGCACCACAGGGGTGGAATGGTTGAGAGATACGCAGTATTTT. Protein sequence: CASSTTGVEWLRDTQYF.